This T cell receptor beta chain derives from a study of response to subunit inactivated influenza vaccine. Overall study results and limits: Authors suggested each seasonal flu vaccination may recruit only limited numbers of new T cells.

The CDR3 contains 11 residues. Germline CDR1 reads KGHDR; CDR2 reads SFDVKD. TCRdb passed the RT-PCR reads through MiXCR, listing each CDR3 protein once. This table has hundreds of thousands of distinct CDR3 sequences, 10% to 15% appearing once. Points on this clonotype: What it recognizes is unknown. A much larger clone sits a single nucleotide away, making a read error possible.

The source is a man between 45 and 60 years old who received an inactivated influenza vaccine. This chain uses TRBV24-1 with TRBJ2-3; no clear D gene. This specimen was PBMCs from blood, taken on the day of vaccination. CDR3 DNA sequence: TGTGCCACCAGTGAAACAGATACGCAGTTTTTT. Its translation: CATSETDTQFF.